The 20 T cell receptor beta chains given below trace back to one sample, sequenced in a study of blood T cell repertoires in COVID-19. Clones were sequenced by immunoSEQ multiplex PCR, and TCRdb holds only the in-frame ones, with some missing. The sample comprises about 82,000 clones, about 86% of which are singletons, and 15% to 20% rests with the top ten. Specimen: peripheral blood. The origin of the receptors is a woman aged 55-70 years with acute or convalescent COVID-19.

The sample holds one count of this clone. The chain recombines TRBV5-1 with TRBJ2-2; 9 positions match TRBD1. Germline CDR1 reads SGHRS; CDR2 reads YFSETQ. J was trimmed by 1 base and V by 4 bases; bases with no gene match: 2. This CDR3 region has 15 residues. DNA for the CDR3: TGCGCCAGCAGCCGGGACAGGGAGAACACCGGGGAGCTGTTTTTT. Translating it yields CASSRDRENTGELFF.

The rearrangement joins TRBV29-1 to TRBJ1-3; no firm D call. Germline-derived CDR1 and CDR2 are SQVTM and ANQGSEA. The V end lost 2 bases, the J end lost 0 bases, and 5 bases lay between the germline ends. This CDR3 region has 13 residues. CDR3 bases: TGCAGCGTTGAACTCTTCTCTGGAAACACCATATATTTT. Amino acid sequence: CSVELFSGNTIYF.

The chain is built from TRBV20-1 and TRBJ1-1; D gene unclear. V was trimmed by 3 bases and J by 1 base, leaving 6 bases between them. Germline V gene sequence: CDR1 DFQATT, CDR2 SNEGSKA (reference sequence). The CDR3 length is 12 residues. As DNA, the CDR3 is TGCAGTGCTAGTTGGAGGAACACTGAAGCTTTCTTT. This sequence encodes CSASWRNTEAFF.

The CDR3 DNA reads TGTGCCAGCAGCTTAGAATTTTGGGAGGATGAAAAACTGTTTTTT. It is translated as CASSLEFWEDEKLFF. The V gene is TRBV7-9, the J gene TRBJ1-4; no firm D call. V was cut by 1 base and J by 6 bases, with 12 bases left in between. CDR3 length: 15 residues. Per the germline V gene, CDR1 is SEHNR and CDR2 is FQNEAQ (reference sequence).

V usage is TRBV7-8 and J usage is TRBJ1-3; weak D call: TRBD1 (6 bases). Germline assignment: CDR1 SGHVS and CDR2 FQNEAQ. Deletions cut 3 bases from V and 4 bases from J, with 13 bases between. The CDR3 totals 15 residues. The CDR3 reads CASSFSRTAGNTIYF. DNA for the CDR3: TGTGCCAGCAGCTTTTCCCGGACAGCAGGAAACACCATATATTTT.

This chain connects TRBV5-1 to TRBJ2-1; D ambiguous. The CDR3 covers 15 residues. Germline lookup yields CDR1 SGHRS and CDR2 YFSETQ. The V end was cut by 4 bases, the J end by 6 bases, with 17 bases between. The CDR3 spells CASSLHVESGNEQFF. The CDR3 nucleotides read TGCGCCAGCAGCCTTCACGTGGAATCGGGCAATGAGCAGTTCTTC.

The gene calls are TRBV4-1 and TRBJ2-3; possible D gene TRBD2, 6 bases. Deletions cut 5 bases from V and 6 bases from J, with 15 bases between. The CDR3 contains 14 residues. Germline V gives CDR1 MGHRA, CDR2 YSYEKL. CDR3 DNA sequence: TGCGCCAGCAGCAGAGAGGAGGGCCGGGATACGCAGTATTTT. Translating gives CASSREEGRDTQYF.

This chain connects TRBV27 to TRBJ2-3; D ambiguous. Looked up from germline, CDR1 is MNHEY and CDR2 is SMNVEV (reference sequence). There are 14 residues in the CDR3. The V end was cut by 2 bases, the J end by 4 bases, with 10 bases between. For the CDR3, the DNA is TGTGCCAGCAGTTTAACGGTGTCGGCAGATACGCAGTATTTT. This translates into CASSLTVSADTQYF.

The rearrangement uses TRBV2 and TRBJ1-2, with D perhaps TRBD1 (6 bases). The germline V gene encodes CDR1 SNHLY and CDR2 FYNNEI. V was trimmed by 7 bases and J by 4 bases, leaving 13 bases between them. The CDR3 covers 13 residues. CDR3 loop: CASKGQQGYGYTF. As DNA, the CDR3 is TGTGCCAGCAAGGGACAACAAGGCTATGGCTACACCTTC.

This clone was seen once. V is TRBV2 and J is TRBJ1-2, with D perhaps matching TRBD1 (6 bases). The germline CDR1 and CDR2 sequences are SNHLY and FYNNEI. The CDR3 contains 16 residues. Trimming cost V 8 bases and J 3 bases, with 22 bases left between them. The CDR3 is CASGPDLFGGYYGYTF. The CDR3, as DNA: TGTGCCAGCGGTCCGGATCTTTTTGGGGGCTACTATGGCTACACCTTC.

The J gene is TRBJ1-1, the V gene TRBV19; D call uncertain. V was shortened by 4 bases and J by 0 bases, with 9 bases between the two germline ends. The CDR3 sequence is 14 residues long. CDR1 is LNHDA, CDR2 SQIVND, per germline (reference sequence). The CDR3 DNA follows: TGTGCCAGTAGTACTCCAGGATTGAACACTGAAGCTTTCTTT. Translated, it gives CASSTPGLNTEAFF.

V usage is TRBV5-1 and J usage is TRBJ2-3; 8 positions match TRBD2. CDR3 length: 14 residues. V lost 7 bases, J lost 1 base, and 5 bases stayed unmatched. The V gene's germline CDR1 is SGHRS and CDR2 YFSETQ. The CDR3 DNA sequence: TGCGCCAGCCACCCGGGACTAGGCACAGATACGCAGTATTTT. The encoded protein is CASHPGLGTDTQYF. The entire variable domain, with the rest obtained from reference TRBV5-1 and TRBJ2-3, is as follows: KAGVTQTPRYLIKTRGQQVTLSCSPISGHRSVSWYQQTPGQGLQFLFEYFSETQRNKGNFPGRFSGRQFSNSRSEMNVSTLELGDSALYLCASHPGLGTDTQYFGPGTRLTVL.

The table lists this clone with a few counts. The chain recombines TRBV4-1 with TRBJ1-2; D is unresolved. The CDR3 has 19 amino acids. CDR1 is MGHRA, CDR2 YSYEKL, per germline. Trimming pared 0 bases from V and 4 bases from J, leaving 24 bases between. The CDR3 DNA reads TGCGCCAGCAGCCAAGATATAGCGACATCACCCTCACTAGGCTATGGCTACACCTTC. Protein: CASSQDIATSPSLGYGYTF.

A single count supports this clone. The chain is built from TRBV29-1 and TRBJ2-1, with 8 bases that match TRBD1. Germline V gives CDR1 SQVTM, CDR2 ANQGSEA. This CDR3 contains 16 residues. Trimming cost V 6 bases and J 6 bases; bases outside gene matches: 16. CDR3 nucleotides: TGCAGCGTCGACAGGGGAAATGTAAAGTGGGGCAATGAGCAGTTCTTC. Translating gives CSVDRGNVKWGNEQFF.

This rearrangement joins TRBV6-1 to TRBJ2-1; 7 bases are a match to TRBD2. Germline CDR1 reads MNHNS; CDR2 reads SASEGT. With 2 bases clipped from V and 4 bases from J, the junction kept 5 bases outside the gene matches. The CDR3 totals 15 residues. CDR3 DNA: TGTGCCAGCAGTGAATTGGGGGGGGGTTACAATGAGCAGTTCTTC. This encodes CASSELGGGYNEQFF.

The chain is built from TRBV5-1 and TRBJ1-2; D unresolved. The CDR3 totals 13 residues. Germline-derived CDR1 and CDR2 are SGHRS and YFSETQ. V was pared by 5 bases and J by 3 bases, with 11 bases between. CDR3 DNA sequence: TGCGCCAGCAGAGCGGGATCGGACTATGGCTACACCTTC. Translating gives CASRAGSDYGYTF.

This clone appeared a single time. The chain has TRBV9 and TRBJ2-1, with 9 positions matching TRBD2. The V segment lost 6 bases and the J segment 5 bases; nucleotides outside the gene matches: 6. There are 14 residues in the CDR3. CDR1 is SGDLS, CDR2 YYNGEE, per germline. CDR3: CASTRGGADNEQFF. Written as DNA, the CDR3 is TGTGCCAGCACCCGCGGGGGGGCCGACAATGAGCAGTTCTTC.

The CDR3 DNA sequence: TGTGCCAGCAGTTATGGGGGGTACAATGAGCAGTTCTTC. Amino acid sequence: CASSYGGYNEQFF. The chain combines TRBV7-3 with TRBJ2-1, with D tentatively TRBD2 (6 bases). Trimming left V 6 bases short and J 4 bases short, with 10 bases between. The CDR3 extends over 13 amino acids. Germline V gives CDR1 SGHTA, CDR2 FQGTGA.

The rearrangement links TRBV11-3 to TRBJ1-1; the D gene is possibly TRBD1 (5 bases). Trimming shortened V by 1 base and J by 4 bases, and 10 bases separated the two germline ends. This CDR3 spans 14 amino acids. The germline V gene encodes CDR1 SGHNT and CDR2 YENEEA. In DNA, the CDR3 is TGTGCCAGCAGCTTAGGTCGCGGGGGCACTGAAGCTTTCTTT. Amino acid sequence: CASSLGRGGTEAFF.

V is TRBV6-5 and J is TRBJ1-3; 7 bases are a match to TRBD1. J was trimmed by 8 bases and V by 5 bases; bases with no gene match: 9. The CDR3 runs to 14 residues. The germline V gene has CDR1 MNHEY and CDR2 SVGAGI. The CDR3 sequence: CASSRGQQGDTIYF. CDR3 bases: TGTGCCAGCAGTCGGGGACAGCAGGGTGACACCATATATTTT.